These T cell receptor beta chains were read from a single sample in a study of OX40 agonist ivuxolimab in advanced cancers. Profiling relied on immunoSEQ multiplex PCR, and the TCRdb table lists in-frame clones only, not all of them. This table has tens of thousands of clones, 88% appearing once. The sequencing here drew on CD4+ or CD8+ T cells sorted from blood, taken in a trial of the OX40 agonist ivuxolimab. These TCRs come from an adult with an advanced solid tumor such as melanoma, head and neck, liver or kidney cancer. CDR3s include the opening cysteine and the closing phenylalanine or tryptophan. A D gene is named only where the DNA matches it firmly. A clone size is listed for some rows: how often the clone was seen (once, few, many), or a class if it is expanded.

d_call	clone_size	j_call	v_call	cdr3_nt	cdr3_aa
-	-	TRBJ1-2	TRBV2	TGTGCCAGCAGTGATATTTCTGGTCGCGGTTATGGCTACACCTTC	CASSDISGRGYGYTF
TRBD1	-	TRBJ2-5	TRBV2	TGTGCCAGCAGCGACAGGGGAGGCGGAGAGACCCAGTACTTC	CASSDRGGGETQYF
TRBD1	-	TRBJ1-1	TRBV30	TGTGCCTGGAGTCCAGGGGGGAACACTGAAGCTTTCTTT	CAWSPGGNTEAFF
-	-	TRBJ2-5	TRBV2	TGTGCCAGCAGTCCTCTAGCGTCCCAAGAGACCCAGTACTTC	CASSPLASQETQYF
-	-	TRBJ1-1	TRBV19	TGTGCCAGTAGTATACAGGGGCCCGGCGGCACTGAAGCTTTCTTT	CASSIQGPGGTEAFF
TRBD1	few	TRBJ1-4	TRBV5-6	TGTGCCAGCAGCTTCCGACAGGGGCGCTCGGGACTGTTTTTT	CASSFRQGRSGLFF
TRBD1	-	TRBJ2-7	TRBV7-9	TGTGCCAGCAGCTTACTAACGGGACAGGGGCCATACGAGCAGTACTTC	CASSLLTGQGPYEQYF
TRBD1	-	TRBJ2-7	TRBV2	TGTGCCAGCAGGCCGGACAGGGTGATGGGTGAGCAGTACTTC	CASRPDRVMGEQYF
-	-	TRBJ1-2	TRBV4-1	TGCGCCAGCAGCCAAACCCTCGGTCAGCTCATCTTAAATGGCTACACCTTC	CASSQTLGQLILNGYTF
TRBD1	-	TRBJ2-2	TRBV6-6	TGTGCCAGCACCCCTCAGGGGGCCACGAACACCGGGGAGCTGTTTTTT	CASTPQGATNTGELFF
TRBD2	-	TRBJ2-1	TRBV30	TGTGCCTGGAGCGGACTGATCGGCGGGGGGGTCTCCTACAATGAGCAGTTCTTC	CAWSGLIGGGVSYNEQFF
-	-	TRBJ2-1	TRBV19	TGTGCCAGTAGTAGGGGGGAGCTAAGCAATGAGCAGTTCTTC	CASSRGELSNEQFF
-	-	TRBJ1-6	TRBV7-8	TGTGCCAGCAGCCAAGTACGCACAGCCAATTCACCCCTCCACTTT	CASSQVRTANSPLHF
-	-	TRBJ1-6	TRBV11-2	TGTGCCAGCACCGAGGAGACGGGGGGGTCTAATTCACCCCTCCACTTT	CASTEETGGSNSPLHF
-	-	TRBJ1-5	TRBV6-1	TGTGCCAGCATAGGGAATGATCAGCCCCAGCATTTT	CASIGNDQPQHF
-	-	TRBJ2-1	TRBV2	TGTGCCAGCAGAGCCGTTGGGGTCGGCTCCTACAATGAGCAGTTCTTC	CASRAVGVGSYNEQFF
-	-	TRBJ2-3	TRBV5-1	TGCGCCAGCAGCTTGAATGCCTGGGATACGCAGTATTTT	CASSLNAWDTQYF
-	-	TRBJ2-5	TRBV5-6	TGTGCCAGCAGCTTGGGGCGCCGGGAGACCCAGTACTTC	CASSLGRRETQYF
TRBD2	-	TRBJ2-7	TRBV19	TGTGCCAGTAGTATAGGTGGACTAGCGGGGGACTCCTACGAGCAGTACTTC	CASSIGGLAGDSYEQYF
TRBD1	once	TRBJ1-1	TRBV29-1	TGCAGCGTGGGACAGGGGAACACTGAAGCTTTCTTT	CSVGQGNTEAFF
-	-	TRBJ2-7	TRBV30	TGTGCCTGGAAAAAAGGCCTTCCGGACTACGAGCAGTACTTC	CAWKKGLPDYEQYF
-	-	TRBJ2-3	TRBV18	TGTGCCAGCTCACGCGGGACAGTATCACGGCAAACGCAGTATTTT	CASSRGTVSRQTQYF
-	-	TRBJ2-3	TRBV4-1	TGCGCCAGCAGCTCCTACGGGGAAGATACGCAGTATTTT	CASSSYGEDTQYF
-	-	TRBJ2-7	TRBV11-2	TGTGCCAGCAGCCTCGCAGTAGGAGGCTACGAGCAGTACTTC	CASSLAVGGYEQYF
-	-	TRBJ2-7	TRBV19	TGTGCCAGTAAACTTGACGACAGCCCGTACTACGAGCAGTACTTC	CASKLDDSPYYEQYF
-	-	TRBJ2-2	TRBV19	TGTGCCAGTAGTATTTCGCGGACCGGGGAGCTGTTTTTT	CASSISRTGELFF
-	-	TRBJ1-1	TRBV7-9	TGTGCCAGCAGCTTAGCGGTGGGAGGCACTGAAGCTTTCTTT	CASSLAVGGTEAFF
-	-	TRBJ2-7	TRBV5-1	TGCGCCAGCAGCTTGGTCGAGGGGTACGAGCAGTACTTC	CASSLVEGYEQYF
-	-	TRBJ1-2	TRBV5-8	TGTGCCAGCAGCTGGGACGGTGGAGGCTACACCTTC	CASSWDGGGYTF
-	-	TRBJ2-2	TRBV7-3	TGTGCCAGCAGCTCTCACCCGGGACCCAACACCGGGGAGCTGTTTTTT	CASSSHPGPNTGELFF
TRBD1	-	TRBJ1-3	TRBV11-2	TGTGCCAGCAGCTTAGTTGGGGACAGTGAATTCAGCTCTGGAAACACCATATATTTT	CASSLVGDSEFSSGNTIYF
-	-	TRBJ2-3	TRBV5-1	TGCGCCAGCAGCTTGGTGCTAGATCGCACAGATACGCAGTATTTT	CASSLVLDRTDTQYF
-	-	TRBJ2-1	TRBV30	TGTGCCTGGAGTGGAGTAAAACAGTTCTTC	CAWSGVKQFF
-	-	TRBJ1-1	TRBV27	TGTGCCAGCAGGGAGCTACGACAGCACACTGAAGCTTTCTTT	CASRELRQHTEAFF
TRBD1	-	TRBJ2-7	TRBV5-6	TGTGCCAGCAGCTCATTCCTAAGGACAGGGGAGTACTTC	CASSSFLRTGEYF
TRBD1	-	TRBJ1-1	TRBV7-3	TGTGCCAGCAGCACAAACAGGGGCACTGAAGCTTTCTTT	CASSTNRGTEAFF
-	-	TRBJ2-7	TRBV18	TGTGCCAGCTCACCGATGGACGGGCCCTACGAGCAGTACTTC	CASSPMDGPYEQYF
-	-	TRBJ2-2	TRBV10-2	TGCGCCAGCAGTGAGGGAGGGATTGGGCTGTTTTTT	CASSEGGIGLFF
-	-	TRBJ2-7	TRBV4-1	TGCGCCAGCAGCCAAGTGGCCCGAACCTACGAGCAGTACTTC	CASSQVARTYEQYF
-	-	TRBJ1-1	TRBV6-5	TGTGCCAGCAGTTCGGACTGGAACACTGAAGCTTTCTTT	CASSSDWNTEAFF
-	-	TRBJ2-3	TRBV7-6	TGTGCCAGCAGCTTAGGGGCAGATACGCAGTATTTT	CASSLGADTQYF
-	once	TRBJ2-1	TRBV15	TGTGCCACCAGCAGAGATCTACTTTCCTCCGGCAATGAGCAGTTCTTC	CATSRDLLSSGNEQFF
-	-	TRBJ2-2	TRBV27	TGTGCCAGCAGTTACCGGGTGTCCGGGGAGCTGTTTTTT	CASSYRVSGELFF
-	-	TRBJ2-7	TRBV18	TGTGCCAGCTCACCACCGAGCAGGGGCGGGTACGAGCAGTACTTC	CASSPPSRGGYEQYF
-	-	TRBJ2-1	TRBV13	TGTGCCAGCAGCCCACTGACGGGTGAGCAGTTCTTC	CASSPLTGEQFF
-	-	TRBJ1-2	TRBV30	TGTGCCTGGAGGGGGGGTAGCTATGGCTACACCTTC	CAWRGGSYGYTF
TRBD2	-	TRBJ2-1	TRBV10-3	TGTGCCACAGGACTAGCGGCGAGAAATGAGCAGTTCTTC	CATGLAARNEQFF
TRBD1	-	TRBJ1-1	TRBV19	TGTGCCAGTACCGACAGGGTTCGGGTGCTCATGAACACTGAAGCTTTCTTT	CASTDRVRVLMNTEAFF
-	once	TRBJ1-3	TRBV30	TGTGCCTGGAAGTTACGCTCTGGAAACACCATATATTTT	CAWKLRSGNTIYF
-	-	TRBJ2-7	TRBV7-6	TGTGCCAGCAGCCCTCAGCCGATTTCCTACGAGCAGTACTTC	CASSPQPISYEQYF